This passage covers 11 T cell receptor beta chains from one sample sequenced in a study of CD8+CD57+ T cells in acquired aplastic anemia. Patients chosen for sequencing had CD8+CD57+ cells that had expanded, as shown by flow cytometry. CDR3 and TCR beta VDJ profiling relied on genomic DNA as the template. TCRdb independently ran MiXCR on the reads; one entry per CDR3 protein. The data hold approximately 150,000 distinct CDR3 sequences, with under 55% observed a single time. Material for sequencing was sorted CD4+, CD8+, or CD8+CD57+ T cells (not recorded which) from PBMCs. Receptors were obtained from a human donor with aplastic anemia.

The CDR3 reads CASSGRTHDNNEQFF. The CDR3 bases are TGTGCCAGCAGCGGACGGACTCACGACAACAATGAGCAGTTCTTC. The rearrangement joins TRBV7-3 to TRBJ2-1; tentatively, D is TRBD2 (5 bases). This CDR3 is 15 amino acids long. V lost 5 bases and J lost 5, with 16 bases in between. The germline V gene encodes CDR1 SGHTA and CDR2 FQGTGA.

In regard to this clonotype: Mismatch with germline at one junction end may stem from a read error. The rearrangement links TRBV10-2 to TRBJ2-2, with D unresolved. This CDR3 has 14 amino acids. Germline CDR1 reads WSHSY; CDR2 reads SAAADI. For the CDR3, the DNA is TGCGCCGGCAGTGAGACAAGAGGATCCGGGGAGCTGTTTTTT. It codes for CAGSETRGSGELFF.

This clonotype was picked up many times. The CDR3 coding sequence is TGTGCCAGCAGCTTGGCCGGGGGAGATACGCAGTATTTT. This gives the protein CASSLAGGDTQYF. The rearrangement links TRBV5-4 to TRBJ2-3, with TRBD2 as a possible D gene (6 bases). V was clipped by 0 bases and J by 5 bases, with 7 bases between them. The CDR3 runs 13 residues. The germline CDR1 and CDR2 sequences are SGHNT and YYREEE (reference sequence).

This clonotype was observed many times. This chain links TRBV12-3 or TRBV12-4 with TRBJ1-1; no clear D. The V end was cut by 2 bases, the J end by 5 bases, with 6 bases between. The CDR3 runs to 12 residues. The CDR3 nucleotides read TGTGCCAGCAGTTTAAGGTGGACTGAAGCTTTCTTT. This translates into CASSLRWTEAFF.

Turning to this clonotype: A read error is likely, as this CDR3 ends without the conserved phenylalanine or tryptophan. The chain uses TRBV3-1 and TRBJ1-1; the D is unclear. In germline, CDR1 is LGHDT, CDR2 YNNKEL (reference sequence). V lost 4 bases and J lost 2, with 2 bases in between. This CDR3 comprises 11 residues. The DNA for the CDR3 is TGTGCCAGCAGCCTAAACACTGAAGCTTTCTGT. As protein: CASSLNTEAFC.

The chain recombines TRBV20-1 with TRBJ2-2; either TRBD1 or TRBD2 may supply D (7 bases each). This CDR3 has 12 amino acids. From germline, CDR1 is DFQATT and CDR2 SNEGSKA (reference sequence). CDR3 nucleotides: TGCGGTTGGCAGGGGGGGAACGGGGAGCTGTTTTTT. Its protein is CGWQGGNGELFF.

This clonotype was counted between two and nine times. V and J are TRBV15 and TRBJ2-6, with D possibly TRBD1 on 5 matching bases. Trimming took off 0 bases at V and 6 bases at J, with 9 bases between the two ends. Germline lookup yields CDR1 LNHNV and CDR2 YYDKDF (reference sequence). The CDR3 is made up of 15 amino acids. CDR3 in amino acids: CATSRELGEANVLTF. DNA for the CDR3: TGTGCCACCAGCAGAGAATTAGGGGAGGCCAACGTCCTGACTTTC.

The chain links TRBV24-1 to TRBJ2-7; D ambiguous. Per germline, CDR1 KGHDR and CDR2 SFDVKD. The length of the CDR3 is 13 residues. V lost 3 bases and J lost 0, with 5 bases in between. The CDR3 loop reads CATSDGPSYEQYF. The CDR3 DNA reads TGTGCCACCAGTGATGGGCCCTCCTACGAGCAGTACTTC.

V is TRBV10-1 and J is TRBJ1-1, with 8 bases matching TRBD1. CDR3 length equals 14 residues. CDR1 and CDR2 (germline): WNHNN, SYGVQD (reference sequence). V lost 5 bases and J lost 7; bases outside the gene matches: 9. The CDR3 is CASSPSDRGNEAFF. CDR3 DNA sequence: TGCGCCAGCAGTCCTTCAGACAGGGGTAATGAAGCTTTCTTT.

This clonotype was detected once. This CDR3 is missing its conserved last phenylalanine or tryptophan, likely due to a read error. The rearrangement joins TRBV11-1 to TRBJ2-1, with 7 positions matching TRBD1. This CDR3 is 15 amino acids long. In germline, CDR1 is SGHAT, CDR2 FQDESV (reference sequence). With V trimmed by 5 bases and J by 0 bases, 4 bases remained unmatched. This CDR3 is CASSTRQGSYNEQFL. The CDR3 coding sequence is TGTGCCAGCAGCACCCGACAGGGCTCCTACAATGAGCAGTTCCTC.

This clonotype was picked up a small number of times. The CDR3 coding sequence is TGTGCCAGCAGTTATCAGGGTCCCCCGAACAATGAGCAGTTCTTC. Translated, it gives CASSYQGPPNNEQFF. The chain couples TRBV6-5 to TRBJ2-1, with D perhaps matching TRBD1 (5 bases). The V gene lost 3 bases and the J gene lost 5 bases, with 14 bases spanning the gap. The V gene's germline CDR1 is MNHEY and CDR2 SVGAGI. This CDR3 comprises 15 residues.